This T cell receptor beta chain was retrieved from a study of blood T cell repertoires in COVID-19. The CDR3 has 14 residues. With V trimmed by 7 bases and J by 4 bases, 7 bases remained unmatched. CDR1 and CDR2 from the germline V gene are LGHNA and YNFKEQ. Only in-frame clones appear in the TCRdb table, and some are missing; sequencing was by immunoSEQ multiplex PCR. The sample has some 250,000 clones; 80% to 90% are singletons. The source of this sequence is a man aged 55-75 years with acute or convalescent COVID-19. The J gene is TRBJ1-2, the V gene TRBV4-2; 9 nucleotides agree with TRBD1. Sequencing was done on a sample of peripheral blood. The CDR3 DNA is TGTGCCAGCACCAGCACAGGGGGCACCTATGGCTACACCTTC. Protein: CASTSTGGTYGYTF.